Following are 32 T cell receptor beta chains from one sample sequenced in a study of shared clonotypes between healthy human individuals. TCRdb keeps only in-frame clones here, not all; method: immunoSEQ multiplex PCR. The data contain around 2.5 million clones, roughly 93% of them seen just once; the ten biggest clones take up around 0.4%. Input material: naive CD4+ T cells from PBMCs. The subset was: CD45RA+ positively selected. These receptors were collected from a young man in good health. Some clones in this sample may be carry-over from other donors' samples.

The chain has TRBV6-5 and TRBJ2-7; 11 nucleotides match TRBD1. CDR1 and CDR2 (germline): MNHEY, SVGAGI. Germline trimming cut 7 bases from V and 7 bases from J; bases unmatched to any gene: 9. CDR3 size: 14 residues. CDR3: CASKIGQGAREQYF. The CDR3 DNA is TGTGCCAGCAAAATCGGACAGGGGGCGCGGGAGCAGTACTTC.

The CDR3 DNA is TGTGCCAGCTCACCTCGACAGGACCCCAGGGGCGAGCAGTACTTC. Its translation: CASSPRQDPRGEQYF. The rearrangement joins TRBV18 to TRBJ2-7, with D maybe TRBD1 (6 bases). The V gene's germline CDR1 is KGHSH and CDR2 LQKENI. CDR3 length: 15 amino acids. V lost 3 bases and J lost 6, with 18 bases in between. The complete variable domain, with remaining parts taken from reference TRBV18 and TRBJ2-7, reads NAGVMQNPRHLVRRRGQEARLRCSPMKGHSHVYWYRQLPEEGLKFMVYLQKENIIDESGMPKERFSAEFPKEGPSILRIQQVVRGDSAAYFCASSPRQDPRGEQYFGPGTRLTVT.

This sequence joins TRBV21-1 and TRBJ1-5. TRBV21-1 is a documented pseudogene. The CDR3 runs 10 residues. The CDR3 spells CASSIRPQHF. The CDR3 DNA sequence: TGTGCCAGCAGCATACGGCCCCAGCATTTT.

The V call is TRBV11-2, the J call TRBJ2-7; D is perhaps TRBD2 (5 bases). CDR3 size: 14 residues. Germline CDR1 SGHAT, CDR2 FQNNGV. The ends were cut back, 2 bases at V and 7 bases at J, with 15 bases in the middle. The CDR3 region is CASSLRRTFGEQYF. CDR3 DNA sequence: TGTGCCAGCAGCTTACGACGGACTTTCGGGGAGCAGTACTTC.

This chain uses TRBV7-9 with TRBJ2-3, with TRBD2 matching 12 bases. Germline-derived CDR1 and CDR2 are SEHNR and FQNEAQ (reference sequence). CDR3 length: 18 residues. The J segment lost 0 bases and the V segment lost 1 base, leaving 5 bases of the junction unmatched. CDR3 protein: CASSLGLGTSGSTDTQYF. The CDR3 coding sequence is TGTGCCAGCAGCTTAGGCCTGGGGACTAGCGGGAGCACAGATACGCAGTATTTT.

This clone was observed a handful of times. Other DNA sequences of this sample code for an identical CDR3. The chain uses TRBV7-9 and TRBJ2-3; 11 nucleotides align to TRBD2. Trimming took 1 base from V and 0 from J; bases not matched to a gene: 0. Germline V lookup: CDR1 SEHNR, CDR2 FQNEAQ (reference sequence). CDR3 size: 16 residues. The CDR3 nucleotides read TGTGCCAGCAGCTTAGGGACTAGCGGGAGCACAGATACGCAGTATTTT. Protein sequence: CASSLGTSGSTDTQYF.

V gene TRBV28 combines with J gene TRBJ1-5; possible D gene TRBD1, 6 bases. Trimming removed 6 bases at V and 4 bases at J, with 10 bases between. Germline V gives CDR1 MDHEN, CDR2 SYDVKM. The CDR3 has 13 amino acids. The CDR3 DNA is TGTGCCAGCAGCGACAGGAATAATCAGCCCCAGCATTTT. Translation: CASSDRNNQPQHF.

The chain employs TRBV5-3 and TRBJ2-3, with D tentatively TRBD1 (6 bases). TRBV5-3 is an ORF; its function is uncertain. This CDR3 has 17 amino acids. Trimming took 5 bases from V and 1 from J, leaving 20 bases between them. Written as DNA, the CDR3 is TGTGCCAGAAGATCGCCACGCAGGGGTGGGGGCACAGATACGCAGTATTTT. Protein: CARRSPRRGGGTDTQYF.

This clone was detected only once. The J gene is TRBJ2-3, the V gene TRBV19; TRBD2 aligns across 7 bases. The CDR3 is 14 amino acids. Germline lookup yields CDR1 LNHDA and CDR2 SQIVND (reference sequence). V was pared by 4 bases and J by 9 bases, with 10 bases of the junction left unmatched. For the CDR3, the DNA is TGTGCCAGTAGTACCAGGGACTACCTAGGGACGCAGTATTTT. Its protein product is CASSTRDYLGTQYF.

The chain recombines TRBV4-1 with TRBJ2-7, with TRBD2 matching 8 bases. The V gene's germline CDR1 is MGHRA and CDR2 YSYEKL. Trimming at V came to 1 base and at J to 4 bases, leaving 9 bases not matched to a gene. The CDR3 contains 16 residues. This chain's CDR3 is CASSQGWSGSNYEQYF. DNA of the CDR3: TGCGCCAGCAGCCAAGGATGGAGCGGGAGTAATTACGAGCAGTACTTC.

V gene TRBV18 combines with J gene TRBJ2-7; 7 bases line up with TRBD1. Germline V gene lookup returns CDR1 KGHSH and CDR2 LQKENI. The CDR3 runs to 15 residues. The V and J ends lost 4 bases and 1 base, in that order; junction bases with no gene match: 7. CDR3 DNA sequence: TGTGCCAGCTCACAGGGCCAGGGGGATTCCTACGAGCAGTACTTC. It specifies CASSQGQGDSYEQYF.

The chain uses TRBV19 and TRBJ2-5, with TRBD2 as a possible D gene (6 bases). Between the trimmed V and J ends, which lost 3 bases and 0 bases, there was a span of 8 bases. The CDR3 length is 14 residues. Per germline, CDR1 LNHDA and CDR2 SQIVND (reference sequence). The CDR3 loop is CASSIGGYQETQYF. The CDR3 DNA is TGTGCCAGTAGTATTGGGGGGTACCAAGAGACCCAGTACTTC. Combining the CDR3 with reference TRBV19 and TRBJ2-5 gives the whole variable domain DGGITQSPKYLFRKEGQNVTLSCEQNLNHDAMYWYRQDPGQGLRLIYYSQIVNDFQKGDIAEGYSVSREKKESFPLTVTSAQKNPTAFYLCASSIGGYQETQYFGPGTRLLVL.

The rearrangement uses TRBV27 and TRBJ2-7; D not resolved. Trimming shortened V by 1 base and J by 4 bases, and 8 bases separated the two germline ends. Germline CDR1 reads MNHEY; CDR2 reads SMNVEV (reference sequence). This CDR3 region has 13 residues. The chain's CDR3 is CASSLLLGYEQYF. The CDR3 DNA sequence: TGTGCCAGCAGTTTATTATTGGGGTACGAGCAGTACTTC.

The rearrangement links TRBV6-1 to TRBJ2-3; the D gene is possibly TRBD1 (6 bases). Germline CDR1 is MNHNS and CDR2 is SASEGT. The CDR3 runs 14 residues. Trimming left V 9 bases short and J 0 bases short, with 13 bases between. DNA for the CDR3: TGTGCCAGTACAGGGACACTGAGCACAGATACGCAGTATTTT. It is translated as CASTGTLSTDTQYF.

V is TRBV2 and J is TRBJ2-7, with TRBD1 identical over 7 bases. The CDR3 loop spans 12 amino acids. Germline CDR1 SNHLY, CDR2 FYNNEI. V lost 4 bases, J lost 6 bases, and 3 bases stayed unmatched. CDR3 bases: TGTGCCAGCAGTGTCGGGACAGCCGAGCAGTACTTC. Encoded protein: CASSVGTAEQYF.

The chain has TRBV18 and TRBJ1-4; 9 bases map to TRBD1. Germline V gene sequence: CDR1 KGHSH, CDR2 LQKENI. After removal of 2 bases from V and 8 bases from J, the junction contained 3 bases not matched to a gene. This CDR3 contains 14 residues. The CDR3, as DNA: TGTGCCAGCTCACCAGGGACAGGGCTCGAAAAACTGTTTTTT. It codes for CASSPGTGLEKLFF.

The chain carries TRBV28 and TRBJ1-1; D gene ambiguous. The V and J ends lost 5 bases and 2 bases respectively, with 9 bases between them. Germline V gene data show CDR1 as MDHEN and CDR2 as SYDVKM. This CDR3 contains 13 residues. The CDR3 spells CASSTVANTEAFF. DNA for the CDR3: TGTGCCAGCAGTACGGTCGCAAACACTGAAGCTTTCTTT.

V is TRBV5-1 and J is TRBJ1-2, with 9 bases matching TRBD1. The junction had 7 bases not matched to a gene; V was cut back by 5 bases and J by 5 bases. The CDR3 loop spans 14 amino acids. In germline, CDR1 is SGHRS, CDR2 YFSETQ. The CDR3 loop reads CASRNRGQGYGYTF. CDR3 nucleotides: TGCGCCAGCAGAAACAGGGGGCAGGGGTATGGCTACACCTTC.

The V and J genes are TRBV19 and TRBJ2-6; 8 bases line up with TRBD1. The CDR3 has 16 amino acids. Germline V gene lookup returns CDR1 LNHDA and CDR2 SQIVND (reference sequence). Trimming cost V 5 bases and J 0 bases; bases outside gene matches: 3. This chain's CDR3 is CASSDRGGSGANVLTF. The CDR3 region has the DNA TGTGCCAGTAGTGACAGGGGAGGCTCTGGGGCCAACGTCCTGACTTTC.

This sequence joins TRBV6-1 and TRBJ1-1; D is unresolved. CDR3 length: 12 amino acids. Trimming cost V 8 bases and J 11 bases, with 18 bases left between them. From germline, CDR1 is MNHNS and CDR2 SASEGT. The CDR3 spells CASLDLPFGAFF. CDR3 in DNA: TGTGCCAGCCTGGACCTTCCCTTTGGGGCTTTCTTT.

The DNA of the CDR3 is TGTGCCATAACTAGCGACTCGTGGGCGTACAATGAGCAGTTCTTC. Translation: CAITSDSWAYNEQFF. This chain joins TRBV5-4 and TRBJ2-1; TRBD2 agrees at 7 bases. The CDR3 runs 15 residues. The trim removed 9 bases at V and 4 bases at J, leaving 13 bases unmatched. Germline CDR1 SGHNT, CDR2 YYREEE (reference sequence).

The V call is TRBV18, the J call TRBJ2-1; 7 positions match TRBD1. The CDR3 covers 15 residues. The V gene's germline CDR1 is KGHSH and CDR2 LQKENI. V shed 3 bases, J shed 5 bases, and the junction held 7 bases outside the gene matches. The CDR3 protein is CASSPNRGFNNEQFF. CDR3 nucleotide sequence: TGTGCCAGCTCACCGAACAGGGGTTTTAACAATGAGCAGTTCTTC.

Notes on this clone: Other DNA sequences in the same sample also yield this CDR3. The V call is TRBV27, the J call TRBJ2-6; unclear D gene. V lost 5 bases and J 0 bases, leaving 8 bases between the germline ends. Germline CDR1 MNHEY, CDR2 SMNVEV (reference sequence). The CDR3 totals 15 residues. The CDR3 loop reads CASSTPSSGANVLTF. The CDR3 DNA sequence: TGTGCCAGCAGTACCCCCAGCTCTGGGGCCAACGTCCTGACTTTC.

V usage is TRBV2 and J usage is TRBJ2-2; TRBD1 agrees at 11 bases. Germline CDR1 and CDR2: SNHLY and FYNNEI. V was pared by 7 bases and J by 3 bases, with 4 bases of the junction left unmatched. There are 15 residues in the CDR3. The CDR3 sequence is CASTGTGGHTGELFF. In DNA form, the CDR3 reads TGTGCCAGCACGGGGACAGGGGGTCACACCGGGGAGCTGTTTTTT.

This clone was seen once. The V call is TRBV28, the J call TRBJ2-3, with D possibly matching TRBD1 (5 bases). V lost 6 bases and J lost 6, with 19 bases in between. The CDR3 runs to 15 residues. Germline V gene data show CDR1 as MDHEN and CDR2 as SYDVKM. CDR3 region: CASSRLGALMDTQYF. DNA for the CDR3: TGTGCCAGCAGCCGACTTGGGGCCTTGATGGATACGCAGTATTTT.

The chain has TRBV18 and TRBJ1-1, with TRBD1 as a possible D gene (6 bases). V shed 3 bases and J shed 8 bases, with 16 bases lying between them. The CDR3 runs to 14 residues. Germline CDR1 is KGHSH and CDR2 is LQKENI. CDR3 coding DNA: TGTGCCAGCTCACCGGGGGGGGCAGGGATCGAAGCTTTCTTT. It is translated as CASSPGGAGIEAFF.

CDR3 nucleotides: TGCGCCAGCAGCCAAGAATCAACAGGGGGCCTTTGGTGGGAGCAGTACTTC. This sequence encodes CASSQESTGGLWWEQYF. The chain carries TRBV4-1 and TRBJ2-7; 9 bases agree with TRBD1. This CDR3 contains 17 residues. V trimming: 0 bases; J trimming: 7 bases; junction bases outside the gene matches: 13. The germline V gene has CDR1 MGHRA and CDR2 YSYEKL.

With respect to this clone: Other nucleotide sequences in the sample specify the same CDR3. The chain is built from TRBV2 and TRBJ1-5, with 8 bases aligning to TRBD1. The germline V gene has CDR1 SNHLY and CDR2 FYNNEI. The CDR3 covers 14 residues. The V and J ends lost 6 bases and 4 bases, in that order; junction bases with no gene match: 5. CDR3 loop: CASRGQGGNQPQHF. DNA for the CDR3: TGTGCCAGCAGAGGACAGGGTGGAAATCAGCCCCAGCATTTT.

The rearrangement uses TRBV15 and TRBJ2-5; D unresolved. The CDR3 is 15 amino acids. V shed 4 bases and J shed 4 bases, with 16 bases lying between them. The germline V gene has CDR1 LNHNV and CDR2 YYDKDF (reference sequence). The CDR3 DNA is TGTGCCACCAGCACTAAGAAGGGAACCCGAGAGACCCAGTACTTC. This gives the protein CATSTKKGTRETQYF.

This chain uses TRBV6-5 with TRBJ2-1, with D maybe TRBD1 (6 bases). This CDR3 comprises 12 residues. V gave up 4 bases and J gave up 9 bases, with 10 bases separating them. Germline-derived CDR1 and CDR2 are MNHEY and SVGAGI. The DNA for the CDR3 is TGTGCCAGCAGTTCCAGGGGAAGTGAGCAGTTCTTC. Encoded protein: CASSSRGSEQFF.

On this clone: Other DNA sequences in the sample encode the same CDR3. CDR3 protein: CASSQEQGIYEQYF. The CDR3 DNA is TGCGCCAGCAGCCAAGAGCAGGGGATCTACGAGCAGTACTTC. V usage is TRBV4-3 and J usage is TRBJ2-7; tentatively, D is TRBD1 (6 bases). Per germline, CDR1 LGHNA and CDR2 YSLEER. The germline V and J ends were trimmed by 0 bases and 3 bases, with 9 bases remaining between them. The CDR3 is 14 amino acids.

In the case of this clone: This may be a read error: a much more frequent sequence differs by one nucleotide. Other DNA sequences in this sample translate to the same CDR3. The chain employs TRBV5-1 and TRBJ1-1; D uncertain. There are 13 residues in the CDR3. Trimming removed 2 bases at V and 0 bases at J, with 5 bases between. Germline values: CDR1 SGHRS, CDR2 YFSETQ. This chain's CDR3 is CASSFTVNTEAFF. DNA for the CDR3: TGCGCCAGCAGCTTCACAGTGAACACTGAAGCTTTCTTT.